This T cell receptor beta chain was identified during a study of T cells in Graves' hyperthyroidism and ophthalmopathy (dated 2019 in TCRdb). General notes on the study: Peripheral blood samples were taken at initial diagnosis, before any treatment was given. To identify TCR V-J signatures that set the groups apart, the researchers used a discovery cohort of more than 95 patients, made up of fewer than 50 with Graves' ophthalmopathy and 57 with stable Graves' hyperthyroidism. Prospective prediction of ophthalmopathy was tested in an independent validation cohort consisting of some 18 hyperthyroidism patients and approximately 16 patients who later progressed to ophthalmopathy. The 100 or so discovery patients were randomly split 7:3 into training and test sets. In about 6 Graves' hyperthyroidism patients, the study also compared T-cell repertoires from thyroid tissue with T-cell repertoires from blood. After blood sampling, hyperthyroidism patients were treated with methimazole at a starting dose of 30 mg daily, and ophthalmopathy patients were treated with high-dose intravenous methylprednisolone. TCR Vbeta CDR3 sequencing of some 140 peripheral blood samples (roughly 43 ophthalmopathy, roughly 74 hyperthyroidism and some 17 progressor patients) is reported in the paper. The research as a whole found: A model built on a 13 V-J signature distinguished ophthalmopathy from stable hyperthyroidism, reaching roughly 88% sensitivity and under 84% specificity in cross-validation and 80%/75% in testing. Most expanded thyroid clonotypes (frequency above 0.001) were also found in blood, which suggests that blood repertoires may mirror thyroid immune responses. Sample size was not statistically predetermined, and investigators were not blinded to group allocation. In validation, the model predicted progression to ophthalmopathy with over 60% sensitivity and approximately 78% specificity, a median of approximately 6.5 months before onset.

The TCR beta CDR3 regions were amplified from RNA transcripts. For the first round of RT-PCR on the TCR CDR3, the HTBI primer set was used together with the Qiagen OneStep RT-PCR kit. Libraries were constructed in a second round of multiplex PCR, after which size selection and purification were carried out. Sequencing of the libraries was done on an Illumina HiSeq2000 using paired-end 100 bp reads. Per the original workflow: SOAPnuke was used to process the raw data, throwing out any read that contained adapters or uncalled bases, had a mean Phred below 15, or lacked an exact constant-primer or identifier match. COPE v1.2.5 was used to merge the high-quality paired reads, and each unique nucleotide sequence was defined as a clonotype. MiTCR v1.1 was used to align the clonotypes against IMGT TRBV, TRBD and TRBJ reference segments. Analysis was restricted to V-J combinations with a frequency above 0.0001, which covered roughly 99% of repertoires. The TCS score was defined as the ratio of F50 (clonal expansion) to E x V (chaos), calculated using BLOSUM62-based TCRdist between CDR3 peptides within each V-J. Welch's t-statistics and random forest reduced approximately 520 V-J features to 13, which were used in a naive Bayes classifier (R e1071). TCRdb redid the processing of the public reads, applying fastp at Q25 and MiXCR, and retained in-frame beta chains. Each entry is one CDR3 protein sequence, shown with its most common DNA and genes. The V and J calls reflect TCRdb's pipeline rather than the authors' work. For this sample there are 460,000 or so distinct CDR3 sequences; 14% appear just once. The ten largest clones add up to 15% to 20% of the sample.

With respect to this clonotype: Its antigen target is currently unknown. No much larger clone is present one base from it, and per-base qualities are unavailable.

A patient counted as having stable Graves' hyperthyroidism if no progression to ophthalmopathy occurred over 18 months of follow-up. Hyperthyroidism patients were newly diagnosed, had a disease duration of under 2 months, and were aged 18 to 65 years. The study excluded patients with uncontrolled infections, other autoimmune diseases, pregnancy or lactation. Diagnoses were established on the basis of clinical symptoms, serum thyroxine and TRAb, thyroid ultrasound, and orbital computed tomography. Ficoll-Paque density gradient centrifugation was used to isolate PBMCs from around 9.1 ml of fresh peripheral blood. Total RNA was extracted using Trizol reagent, and RNA quality was assessed on an Agilent 2100 Bioanalyzer. Material for sequencing was blood. The TCR sequence derives from a woman aged 18-29 years with Graves' hyperthyroidism.

For the CDR3, the sequence is CASSSGPTSYNEQFF. In nucleotides, the sequence is TGTGCCAGCAGCTCGGGGCCCACCTCCTACAATGAGCAGTTCTTC. The chain is made from TRBV5-5 and TRBJ2-1; the D gene is tentatively TRBD1 or TRBD2, each matching 5 bases. For CDR1 and CDR2, the germline V gene (reference sequence) lists SGHKS and YYEKEE. V gives up 3 bases and J gives up 0 bases, and the segment between their germline ends measures 10 bases. Including cysteine and phenylalanine, the CDR3 has 15 amino acids. Only the CDR3 part of the read is kept: 45 bases, read in frame from the first base.